Presented here are 9 T cell receptor beta chains from one specimen sequenced in a study of T cells in Graves' hyperthyroidism and ophthalmopathy. From RNA transcripts, TCR beta CDR3 regions were amplified. First-round RT-PCR targeting the TCR CDR3 was performed with the HTBI primer set. TCRdb independently ran MiXCR on the multiplex PCR reads; one entry per CDR3 protein. The sample records 500,000 to 800,000 distinct CDR3 sequences, 13% to 15% being singletons. The sequenced material came from blood. These receptors were taken from a woman between 50 and 59 years old with Graves' ophthalmopathy.

This clonotype came up a few times. The chain recombines TRBV20-1 with TRBJ2-2; D possibly uses TRBD1 or TRBD2 (5 bases each). The germline CDR1 and CDR2 sequences are DFQATT and SNEGSKA (reference sequence). V gave up 0 bases and J gave up 4 bases, with 12 bases separating them. The CDR3 totals 15 residues. The DNA of the CDR3 is TGCAGTGCTAGAGAAACCGGGGCCAGCACCGGGGAGCTGTTTTTT. Amino acid sequence: CSARETGASTGELFF.

The chain recombines TRBV28 with TRBJ2-7; D is unresolved. Trimming took 4 bases from V and 5 from J, leaving 9 bases between them. The germline CDR1 and CDR2 sequences are MDHEN and SYDVKM. The CDR3 runs 12 residues. The CDR3 DNA reads as TGTGCCAGCAGTTCTGGCATCCACGAGCAGTACTTC. This encodes CASSSGIHEQYF. Complete variable domain (other parts from reference TRBV28 and TRBJ2-7): DVKVTQSSRYLVKRTGEKVFLECVQDMDHENMFWYRQDPGLGLRLIYFSYDVKMKEKGDIPEGYSVSREKKERFSLILESASTNQTSMYLCASSSGIHEQYFGPGTRLTVT.

This clonotype was counted a few times. The V call is TRBV7-9, the J call TRBJ2-7, with 7 bases identical to TRBD2. From germline, CDR1 is SEHNR and CDR2 FQNEAQ (reference sequence). V trimming: 4 bases; J trimming: 2 bases; junction bases outside the gene matches: 5. This CDR3 contains 14 residues. DNA of the CDR3: TGTGCCAGCAGCTCCGGGAGGCGAACCTACGAGCAGTACTTC. It codes for CASSSGRRTYEQYF.

This clonotype was found many times. The chain employs TRBV20-1 and TRBJ2-5, with TRBD1 matching over 7 bases. With V trimmed by 0 bases and J by 2 bases, 9 bases remained unmatched. Germline V gene lookup returns CDR1 DFQATT and CDR2 SNEGSKA (reference sequence). The CDR3 covers 16 residues. CDR3 region: CSARDYTGTVQETQYF. The CDR3 coding sequence is TGCAGTGCTAGAGACTATACCGGGACAGTACAAGAGACCCAGTACTTC.

This clonotype has more than one count but fewer than ten. J is TRBJ2-2 and V is TRBV27, with 11 bases lining up with TRBD2. Trimming cost V 6 bases and J 3 bases; bases outside gene matches: 9. The germline V gene encodes CDR1 MNHEY and CDR2 SMNVEV (reference sequence). This CDR3 region has 17 residues. In nucleotides, the CDR3 is TGTGCCAGCAGACCCACCGGGACTAGCGGACACACCGGGGAGCTGTTTTTT. Protein: CASRPTGTSGHTGELFF.

This clonotype has ten or more counts. The chain couples TRBV7-8 to TRBJ2-5; 14 bases are shared with TRBD2. The germline CDR1 and CDR2 sequences are SGHVS and FQNEAQ. This CDR3 comprises 18 residues. V was pared by 4 bases and J by 13 bases, with 20 bases of the junction left unmatched. CDR3 protein: CASSSEGRVWGLAGALYF. The CDR3 region has the DNA TGTGCCAGCAGCTCCGAGGGGAGGGTTTGGGGACTAGCGGGAGCTCTGTACTTC. Filled out from reference TRBV7-8 and TRBJ2-5, the complete variable domain reads GAGVSQSPRYKVAKRGQDVALRCDPISGHVSLFWYQQALGQGPEFLTYFQNEAQLDKSGLPSDRFFAERPEGSVSTLKIQRTQQEDSAVYLCASSSEGRVWGLAGALYFGPGTRLLVL.

This clonotype has more than one count but fewer than ten. The CDR3 DNA reads as TGTGCCAGCAGTTACTCCCTAGCGGGAGGACTAGGCGGGGAGCTGTTTTTT. This sequence encodes CASSYSLAGGLGGELFF. V usage is TRBV6-6 and J usage is TRBJ2-2; 11 nucleotides align to TRBD2. The germline V gene has CDR1 MNHNY and CDR2 SVGAGI (reference sequence). The junction had 7 bases not matched to a gene; V was cut back by 0 bases and J by 7 bases. The CDR3 consists of 17 residues.

This clonotype was seen a handful of times. The V gene is TRBV6-1, the J gene TRBJ1-3; TRBD1 matches 7 bases. Losses at the gene ends were 6 bases for V and 5 bases for J; bases not matched to a gene: 7. Germline V gene sequence: CDR1 MNHNS, CDR2 SASEGT. The length of the CDR3 is 14 residues. CDR3 protein: CASRLGTVRNTIYF. CDR3 bases: TGTGCCAGCAGACTCGGGACAGTAAGAAACACCATATATTTT.

In this sample, this clonotype turned up a few times. This chain joins TRBV6-1 and TRBJ1-6; possibly TRBD1 for D (5 bases). CDR3 length: 15 residues. Germline V gene sequence: CDR1 MNHNS, CDR2 SASEGT. The V end lost 6 bases, the J end lost 1 base, and 10 bases lay between the germline ends. The CDR3 DNA sequence: TGTGCCAGCAGGCGAGAGGGGTCCTATAATTCACCCCTCCACTTT. The encoded protein is CASRREGSYNSPLHF.